Below, one T cell receptor beta chain is given with its context. This specimen belongs to a study of blood T cell repertoires in COVID-19. Method: immunoSEQ multiplex PCR; TCRdb's copy keeps in-frame clones and lacks some. This table holds approximately 190,000 clones, around 80% found once. CDR1 KGHSH and CDR2 LQKENI come from the germline V gene. V gave up 2 bases and J gave up 0 bases, with 8 bases separating them. The CDR3 has 15 amino acids. The sequencing sample was made of peripheral blood. This TCR came from a woman between 55 and 75 years old with COVID-19, enrolled during active disease. The rearrangement links TRBV18 to TRBJ1-5; D not certain. CDR3 coding DNA: TGTGCCAGCTCACCAGGCGGGAATAGCAATCAGCCCCAGCATTTT. Translated: CASSPGGNSNQPQHF.